The TCR beta chain described here comes from a study of PD-1 blockade in classical Hodgkin lymphoma. Regarding the study as a whole: The drivers behind the repertoire differences, possibly disease activity or prior therapy, remain undefined. Patients excluded were those beginning nivolumab under 1 year after ASCT.

All trial patients relapsed after autologous stem cell transplantation. CDR1 and CDR2 (germline): MGHRA, YSYEKL. V was pared by 2 bases and J by 0 bases, with 10 bases between. This CDR3 has 16 amino acids. Using immunoSEQ multiplex PCR, the repertoire was profiled, and TCRdb retains in-frame clones only, with some absent. In the table there are about 21,000 clones, roughly 70% of which are singletons. Comments on this clone: Its antigen is as yet unknown.

The TCR originated in a human donor with classical Hodgkin lymphoma. Sample: peripheral blood mononuclear cells (PBMCs), taken at baseline. This chain uses TRBV4-1 with TRBJ1-4; no reliable D call. The CDR3 loop reads CASSQFSGSTNEKLFF. CDR3 nucleotide sequence: TGCGCCAGCAGCCAATTCTCCGGGTCAACTAATGAAAAACTGTTTTTT.